Sequencing of this TCR beta chain was carried out in a study of beta chain features in type 1 diabetes. Study-level information: Analysis included over 100,000,000 sorted cells drawn from all samples.

V was clipped by 1 base and J by 11 bases; unmatched bases: 3. The CDR3 is 12 residues long. Looked up from germline, CDR1 is LNHNV and CDR2 is YYDKDF (reference sequence). Every bit of the isolated RNA underwent reverse transcription, so sequencing read expressed TCRB transcripts. Assay: immunoSEQ multiplex PCR; the TCRdb copy retains only in-frame clones and omits some. There are about 450,000 clones in the sample; roughly 11% occur only once, and approximately 0.045% lies in the top ten. This sequence originates from a woman aged 18-35 years in good health. The source material was naive CD4+ T cells from blood. The V gene is TRBV15, the J gene TRBJ2-3, with 7 bases lining up with TRBD2. CDR3 loop: CATSRGGGMQYF. CDR3 nucleotides: TGTGCCACCAGCAGAGGCGGGGGAATGCAGTATTTT.